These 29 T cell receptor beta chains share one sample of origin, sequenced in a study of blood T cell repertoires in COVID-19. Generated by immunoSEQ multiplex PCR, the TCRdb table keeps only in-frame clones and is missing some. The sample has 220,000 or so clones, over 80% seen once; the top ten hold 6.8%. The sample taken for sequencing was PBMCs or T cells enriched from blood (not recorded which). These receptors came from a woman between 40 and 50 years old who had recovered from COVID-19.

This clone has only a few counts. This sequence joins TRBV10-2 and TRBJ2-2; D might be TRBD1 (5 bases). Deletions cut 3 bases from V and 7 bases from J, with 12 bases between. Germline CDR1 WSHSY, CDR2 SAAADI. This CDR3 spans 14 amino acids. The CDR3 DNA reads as TGCGCCAGCAGTGAATCAGGGTTTGACGGGGAGCTGTTTTTT. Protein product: CASSESGFDGELFF.

The CDR3 DNA reads TGTGCCAGCACCCCAACCCCGAGCGGGGGTATCACAGATACGCAGTATTTT. This sequence encodes CASTPTPSGGITDTQYF. The genes are TRBV5-4 and TRBJ2-3; the match to TRBD2 covers 8 bases. CDR3 length: 17 residues. The germline V gene has CDR1 SGHNT and CDR2 YYREEE (reference sequence). After removal of 6 bases from V and 2 bases from J, the junction contained 14 bases not matched to a gene.

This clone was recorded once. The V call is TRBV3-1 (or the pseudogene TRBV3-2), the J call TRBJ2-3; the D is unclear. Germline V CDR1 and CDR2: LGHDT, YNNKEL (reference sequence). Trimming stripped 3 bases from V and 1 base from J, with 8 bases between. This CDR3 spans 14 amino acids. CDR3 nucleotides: TGTGCCAGCAGCCATGGGCCGCGCACAGATACGCAGTATTTT. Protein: CASSHGPRTDTQYF.

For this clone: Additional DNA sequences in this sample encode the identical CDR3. The CDR3 sequence: CASSPPGQGREKLFF. CDR3 coding DNA: TGTGCCAGCAGTCCACCGGGACAGGGCCGTGAAAAACTGTTTTTT. The chain carries TRBV6-5 and TRBJ1-4; 9 nucleotides match TRBD1. In germline, CDR1 is MNHEY, CDR2 SVGAGI. The ends lost 5 bases at V and 7 bases at J; junction bases unmatched: 8. This CDR3 comprises 15 residues.

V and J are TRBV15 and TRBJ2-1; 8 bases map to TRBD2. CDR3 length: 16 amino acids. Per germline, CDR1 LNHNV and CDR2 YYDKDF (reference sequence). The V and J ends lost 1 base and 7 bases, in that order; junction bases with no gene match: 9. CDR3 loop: CATSRAGAGGWNEQFF. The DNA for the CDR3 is TGTGCCACCAGCAGAGCAGGGGCGGGAGGTTGGAATGAGCAGTTCTTC.

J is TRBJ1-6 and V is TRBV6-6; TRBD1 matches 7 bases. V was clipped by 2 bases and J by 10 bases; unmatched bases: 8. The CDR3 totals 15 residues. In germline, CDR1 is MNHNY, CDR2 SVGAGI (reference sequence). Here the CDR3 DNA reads TGTGCCAGCAGTTACGTACCGGGACAGAACTCACCCCTCCACTTT. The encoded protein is CASSYVPGQNSPLHF.

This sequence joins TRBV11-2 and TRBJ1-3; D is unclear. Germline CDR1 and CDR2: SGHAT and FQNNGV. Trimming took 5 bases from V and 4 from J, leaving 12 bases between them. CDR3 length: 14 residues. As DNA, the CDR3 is TGTGCCAGCAGCGCCCAGGCAGAAGGAAACACCATATATTTT. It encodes CASSAQAEGNTIYF.

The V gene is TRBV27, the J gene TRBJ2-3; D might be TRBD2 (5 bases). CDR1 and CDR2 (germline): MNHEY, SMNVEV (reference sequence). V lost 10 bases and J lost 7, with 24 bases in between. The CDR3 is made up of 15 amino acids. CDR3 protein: CATRFTVTTRNTQYF. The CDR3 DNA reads TGTGCCACGAGATTTACAGTGACTACCAGGAATACGCAGTATTTT.

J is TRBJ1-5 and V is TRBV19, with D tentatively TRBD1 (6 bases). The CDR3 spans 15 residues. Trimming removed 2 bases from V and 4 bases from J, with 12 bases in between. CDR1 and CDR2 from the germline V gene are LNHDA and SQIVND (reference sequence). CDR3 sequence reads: CASSIWGGGNQPQHF. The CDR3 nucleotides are TGTGCCAGTAGTATATGGGGAGGGGGGAATCAGCCCCAGCATTTT. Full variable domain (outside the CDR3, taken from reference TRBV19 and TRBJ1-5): DGGITQSPKYLFRKEGQNVTLSCEQNLNHDAMYWYRQDPGQGLRLIYYSQIVNDFQKGDIAEGYSVSREKKESFPLTVTSAQKNPTAFYLCASSIWGGGNQPQHFGDGTRLSIL.

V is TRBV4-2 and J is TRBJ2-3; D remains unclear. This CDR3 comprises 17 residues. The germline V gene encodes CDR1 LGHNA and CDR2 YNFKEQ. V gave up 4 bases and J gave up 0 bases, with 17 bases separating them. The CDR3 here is CASSPAIQRYSTDTQYF. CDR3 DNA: TGTGCCAGCAGCCCGGCAATTCAGAGGTATAGCACAGATACGCAGTATTTT.

CDR3 protein: CASGLAGYEQYF. CDR3 bases: TGTGCCAGCGGCCTTGCGGGCTACGAGCAGTACTTC. The chain has TRBV2 and TRBJ2-7, with D tentatively TRBD2 (5 bases). Between the trimmed V and J ends, which lost 8 bases and 3 bases, there was a span of 11 bases. CDR3 length: 12 amino acids. The V gene's germline CDR1 is SNHLY and CDR2 FYNNEI.

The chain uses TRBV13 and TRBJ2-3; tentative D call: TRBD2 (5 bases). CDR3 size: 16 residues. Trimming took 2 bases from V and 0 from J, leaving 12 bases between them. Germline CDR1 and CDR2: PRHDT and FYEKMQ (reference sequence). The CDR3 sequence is CASSLFPQRSTDTQYF. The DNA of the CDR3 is TGTGCCAGCAGCTTATTCCCCCAGCGGAGCACAGATACGCAGTATTTT.

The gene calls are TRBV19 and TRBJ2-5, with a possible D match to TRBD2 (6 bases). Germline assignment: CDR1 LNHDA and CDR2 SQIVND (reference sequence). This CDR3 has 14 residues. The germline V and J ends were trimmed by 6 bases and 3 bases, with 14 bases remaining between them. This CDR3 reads CASSPRGRKETQYF. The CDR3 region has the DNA TGTGCCAGTAGCCCGCGGGGACGGAAAGAGACCCAGTACTTC.

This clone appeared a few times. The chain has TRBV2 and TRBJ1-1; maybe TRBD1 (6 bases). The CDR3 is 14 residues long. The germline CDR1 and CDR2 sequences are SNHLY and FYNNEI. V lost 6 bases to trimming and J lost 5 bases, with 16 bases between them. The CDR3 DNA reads TGTGCCAGCAGCGCGCAAGGGGGAGTGACTGAAGCTTTCTTT. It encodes CASSAQGGVTEAFF. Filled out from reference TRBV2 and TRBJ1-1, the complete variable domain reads EPEVTQTPSHQVTQMGQEVILRCVPISNHLYFYWYRQILGQKVEFLVSFYNNEISEKSEIFDDQFSVERPDGSNFTLKIRSTKLEDSAMYFCASSAQGGVTEAFFGQGTRLTVV.

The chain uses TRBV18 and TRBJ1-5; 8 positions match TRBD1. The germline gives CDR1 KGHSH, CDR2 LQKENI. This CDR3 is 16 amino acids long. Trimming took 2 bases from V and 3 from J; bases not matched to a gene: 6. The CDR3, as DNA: TGTGCCAGCTCACCAGGGACAGGAGCCCTCAATCAGCCCCAGCATTTT. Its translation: CASSPGTGALNQPQHF.

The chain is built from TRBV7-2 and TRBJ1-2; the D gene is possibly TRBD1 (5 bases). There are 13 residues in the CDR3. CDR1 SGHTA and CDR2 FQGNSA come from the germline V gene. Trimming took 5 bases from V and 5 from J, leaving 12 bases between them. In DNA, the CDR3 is TGTGCCAGCAGCCCAGGGAAAGCTTATGGCTACACCTTC. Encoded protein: CASSPGKAYGYTF.

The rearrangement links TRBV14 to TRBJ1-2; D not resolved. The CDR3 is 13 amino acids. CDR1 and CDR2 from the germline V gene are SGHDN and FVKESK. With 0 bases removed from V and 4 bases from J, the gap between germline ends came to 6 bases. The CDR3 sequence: CASSQETGYGYTF. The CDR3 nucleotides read TGTGCCAGCAGCCAAGAAACGGGCTATGGCTACACCTTC.

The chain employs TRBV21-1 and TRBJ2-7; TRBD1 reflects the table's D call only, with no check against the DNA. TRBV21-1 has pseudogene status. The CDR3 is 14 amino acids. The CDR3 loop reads CASSTWDRGHEQYV. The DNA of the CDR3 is TGTGCCAGCAGCACTTGGGACAGGGGGCACGAGCAGTACGTC.

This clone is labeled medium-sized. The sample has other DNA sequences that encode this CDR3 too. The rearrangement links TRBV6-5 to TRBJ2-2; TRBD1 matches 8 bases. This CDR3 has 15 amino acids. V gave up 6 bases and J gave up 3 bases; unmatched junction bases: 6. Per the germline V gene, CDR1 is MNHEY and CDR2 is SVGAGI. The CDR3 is CASSPRRGHTGELFF. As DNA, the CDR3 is TGTGCCAGCAGCCCCCGCAGGGGGCACACCGGGGAGCTGTTTTTT.

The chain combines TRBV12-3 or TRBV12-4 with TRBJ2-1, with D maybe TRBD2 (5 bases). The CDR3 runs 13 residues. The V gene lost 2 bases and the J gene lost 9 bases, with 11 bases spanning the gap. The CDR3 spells CASSLKVASEQFF. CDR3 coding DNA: TGTGCCAGCAGTTTAAAGGTAGCGAGTGAGCAGTTCTTC.

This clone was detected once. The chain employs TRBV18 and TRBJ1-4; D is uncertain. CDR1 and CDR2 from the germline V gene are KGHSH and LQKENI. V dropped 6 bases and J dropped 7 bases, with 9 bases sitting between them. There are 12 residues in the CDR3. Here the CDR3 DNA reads TGTGCCAGCTCCCGCCGGGGTGAAAAACTGTTTTTT. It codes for CASSRRGEKLFF.

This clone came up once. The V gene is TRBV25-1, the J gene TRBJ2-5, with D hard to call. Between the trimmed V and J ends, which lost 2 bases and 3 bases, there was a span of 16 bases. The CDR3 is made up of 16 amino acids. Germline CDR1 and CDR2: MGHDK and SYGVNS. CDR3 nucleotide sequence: TGTGCCAGCAGTGAAGCCTTTGAGGCGGATAAAGAGACCCAGTACTTC. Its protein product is CASSEAFEADKETQYF.

The CDR3 region has the DNA TGCGCCAGCAGTGAGTGGCAGCGGCGGGGAAACACCATATATTTT. This gives the protein CASSEWQRRGNTIYF. This chain uses TRBV10-2 with TRBJ1-3; no definite D call. CDR3 length equals 15 residues. Germline V gene sequence: CDR1 WSHSY, CDR2 SAAADI. V was trimmed by 1 base and J by 4 bases, leaving 11 bases between them.

CDR3 loop: CASSPMDRGRHTEAFF. CDR3 in DNA: TGTGCCAGCAGTCCCATGGACAGGGGGCGGCACACTGAAGCTTTCTTT. V gene TRBV19 combines with J gene TRBJ1-1; 11 nucleotides agree with TRBD1. Unmatched junction bases numbered 12, after V lost 9 bases and J lost 3 bases. The CDR3 is made up of 16 amino acids. From germline, CDR1 is LNHDA and CDR2 SQIVND (reference sequence).

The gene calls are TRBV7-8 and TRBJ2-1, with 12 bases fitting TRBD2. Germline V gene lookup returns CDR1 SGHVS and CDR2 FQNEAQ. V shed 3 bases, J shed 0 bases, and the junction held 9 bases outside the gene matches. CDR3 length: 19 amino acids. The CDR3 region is CASSFPGLAGQSSYNEQFF. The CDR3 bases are TGTGCCAGCAGCTTCCCGGGACTAGCGGGTCAAAGCTCCTACAATGAGCAGTTCTTC.

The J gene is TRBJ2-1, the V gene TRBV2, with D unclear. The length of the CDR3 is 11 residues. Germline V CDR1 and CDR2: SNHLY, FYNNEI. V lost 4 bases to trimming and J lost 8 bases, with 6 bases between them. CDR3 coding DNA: TGTGCCAGCAGTGTTATTGATGAGCAGTTCTTC. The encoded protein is CASSVIDEQFF. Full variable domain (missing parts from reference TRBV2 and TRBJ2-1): EPEVTQTPSHQVTQMGQEVILRCVPISNHLYFYWYRQILGQKVEFLVSFYNNEISEKSEIFDDQFSVERPDGSNFTLKIRSTKLEDSAMYFCASSVIDEQFFGPGTRLTVL.

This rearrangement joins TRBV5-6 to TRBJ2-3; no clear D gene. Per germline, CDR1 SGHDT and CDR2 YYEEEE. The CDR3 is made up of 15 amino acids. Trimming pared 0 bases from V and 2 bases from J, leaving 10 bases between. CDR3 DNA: TGTGCCAGCAGCTTGGCGTCTCTTCTCACAGATACGCAGTATTTT. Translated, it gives CASSLASLLTDTQYF. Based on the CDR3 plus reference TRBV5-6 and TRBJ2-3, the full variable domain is DAGVTQSPTHLIKTRGQQVTLRCSPKSGHDTVSWYQQALGQGPQFIFQYYEEEERQRGNFPDRFSGHQFPNYSSELNVNALLLGDSALYLCASSLASLLTDTQYFGPGTRLTVL.

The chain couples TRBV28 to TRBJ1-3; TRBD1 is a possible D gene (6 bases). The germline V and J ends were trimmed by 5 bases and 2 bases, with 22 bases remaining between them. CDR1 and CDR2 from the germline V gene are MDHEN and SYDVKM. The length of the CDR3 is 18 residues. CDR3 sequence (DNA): TGTGCCAGCAGTCCCGGTCCGAGCGGGGGGCCACCTGGAAACACCATATATTTT. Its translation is CASSPGPSGGPPGNTIYF.

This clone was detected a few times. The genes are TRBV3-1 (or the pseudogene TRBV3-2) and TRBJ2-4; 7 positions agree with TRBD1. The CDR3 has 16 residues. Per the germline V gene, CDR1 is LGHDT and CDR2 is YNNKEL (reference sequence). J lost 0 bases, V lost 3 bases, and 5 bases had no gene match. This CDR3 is CASSHDRVVAKNIQYF. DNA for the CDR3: TGTGCCAGCAGCCACGACAGGGTTGTAGCCAAAAACATTCAGTACTTC.